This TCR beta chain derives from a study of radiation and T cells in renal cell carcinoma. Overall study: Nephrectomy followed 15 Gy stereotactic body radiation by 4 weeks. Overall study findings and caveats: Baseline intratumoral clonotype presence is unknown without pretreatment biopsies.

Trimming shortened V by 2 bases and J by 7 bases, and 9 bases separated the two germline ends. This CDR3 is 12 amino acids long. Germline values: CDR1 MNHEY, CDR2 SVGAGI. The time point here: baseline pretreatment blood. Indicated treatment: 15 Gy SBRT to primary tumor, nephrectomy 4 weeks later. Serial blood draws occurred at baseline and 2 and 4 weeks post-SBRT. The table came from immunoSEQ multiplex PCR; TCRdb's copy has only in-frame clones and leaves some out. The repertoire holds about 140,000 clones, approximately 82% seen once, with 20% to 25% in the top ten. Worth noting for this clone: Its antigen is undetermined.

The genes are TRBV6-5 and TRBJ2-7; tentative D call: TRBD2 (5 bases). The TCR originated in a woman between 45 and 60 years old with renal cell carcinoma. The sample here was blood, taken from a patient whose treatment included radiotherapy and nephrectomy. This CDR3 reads CASSYRGLEQYF. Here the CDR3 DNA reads TGTGCCAGCAGTTACCGGGGTCTGGAGCAGTACTTC.